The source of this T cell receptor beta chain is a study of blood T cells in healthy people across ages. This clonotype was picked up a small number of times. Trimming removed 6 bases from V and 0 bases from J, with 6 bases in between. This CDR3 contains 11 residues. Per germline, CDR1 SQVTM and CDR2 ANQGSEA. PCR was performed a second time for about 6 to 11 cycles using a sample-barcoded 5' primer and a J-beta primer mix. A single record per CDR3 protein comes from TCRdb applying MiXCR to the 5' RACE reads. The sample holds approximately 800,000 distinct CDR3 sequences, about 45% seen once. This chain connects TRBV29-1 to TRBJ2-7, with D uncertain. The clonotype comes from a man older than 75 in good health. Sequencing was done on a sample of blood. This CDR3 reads CSVTVSYEQYF. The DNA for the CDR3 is TGCAGCGTAACCGTCTCCTACGAGCAGTACTTC.